This T cell receptor beta chain was identified in a study of CD8+ T cells in alopecia areata. Across the study: Treated patients took oral tofacitinib at 5 to 10 mg twice daily. Study results and limitations: Sequencing of scalp tissue also captures the resident alphabeta T cells of normal skin. As there was one nonresponder, how baseline CD8+ expansion relates to response remains uncertain.

Extracted from the samples, RNA was reverse transcribed into cDNA to serve as the sequencing template. Profiling relied on immunoSEQ multiplex PCR, and the TCRdb table lists in-frame clones only, not all of them. The sample lists under 150,000 clones; around 63% were seen once. This clone was seen a few times. Its antigen is currently unknown. Stated treatment: oral pan-JAK inhibitor, 5-10 mg twice daily. T lymphocytes (CD4+ and CD8+) were sorted from PBMCs. The sequence derives from a human donor with alopecia areata. Material: CD4+ T cells sorted from blood, obtained at week 4, from a patient treated with tofacitinib.

The CDR3 bases are TGTGCCAGCAGCTTATGGCAGGACTACGAGCAGTACTTC. Protein: CASSLWQDYEQYF. This rearrangement joins TRBV7-8 to TRBJ2-7; D gene unclear. Per germline, CDR1 SGHVS and CDR2 FQNEAQ. V was shortened by 2 bases and J by 3 bases, with 8 bases between the two germline ends. The CDR3 covers 13 residues.